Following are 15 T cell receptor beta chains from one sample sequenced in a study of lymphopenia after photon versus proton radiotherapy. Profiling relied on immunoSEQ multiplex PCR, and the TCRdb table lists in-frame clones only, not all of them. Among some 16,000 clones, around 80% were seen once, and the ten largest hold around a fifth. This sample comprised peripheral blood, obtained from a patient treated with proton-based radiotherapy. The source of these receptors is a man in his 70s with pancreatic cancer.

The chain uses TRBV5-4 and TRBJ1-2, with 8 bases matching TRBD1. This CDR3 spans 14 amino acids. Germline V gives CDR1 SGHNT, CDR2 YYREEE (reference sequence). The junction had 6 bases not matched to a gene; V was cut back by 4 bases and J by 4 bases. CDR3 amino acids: CASSVDRGGYGYTF. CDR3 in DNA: TGTGCCAGCAGCGTTGACAGGGGCGGCTATGGCTACACCTTC.

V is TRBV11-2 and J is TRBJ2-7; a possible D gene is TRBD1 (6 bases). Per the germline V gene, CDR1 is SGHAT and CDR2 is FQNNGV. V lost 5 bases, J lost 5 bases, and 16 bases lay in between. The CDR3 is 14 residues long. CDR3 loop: CASSPIQGLDEQYF. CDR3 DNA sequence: TGTGCCAGCAGCCCGATACAGGGTCTGGACGAGCAGTACTTC.

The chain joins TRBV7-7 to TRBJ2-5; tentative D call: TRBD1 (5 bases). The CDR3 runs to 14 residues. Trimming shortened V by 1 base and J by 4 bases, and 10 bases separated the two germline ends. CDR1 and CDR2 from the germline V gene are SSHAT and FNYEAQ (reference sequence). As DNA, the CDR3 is TGTGCCAGCAGCTTAGGGGATCAGGGAGAGACCCAGTACTTC. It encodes CASSLGDQGETQYF.

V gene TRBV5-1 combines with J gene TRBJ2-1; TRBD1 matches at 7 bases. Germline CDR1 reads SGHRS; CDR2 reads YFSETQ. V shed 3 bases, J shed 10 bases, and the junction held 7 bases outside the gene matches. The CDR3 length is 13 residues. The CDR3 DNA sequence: TGCGCCAGCAGCTCGACAGGGCAGGGGGAGCAGTTCTTC. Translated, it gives CASSSTGQGEQFF. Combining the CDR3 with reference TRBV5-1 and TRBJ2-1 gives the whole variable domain KAGVTQTPRYLIKTRGQQVTLSCSPISGHRSVSWYQQTPGQGLQFLFEYFSETQRNKGNFPGRFSGRQFSNSRSEMNVSTLELGDSALYLCASSSTGQGEQFFGPGTRLTVL.

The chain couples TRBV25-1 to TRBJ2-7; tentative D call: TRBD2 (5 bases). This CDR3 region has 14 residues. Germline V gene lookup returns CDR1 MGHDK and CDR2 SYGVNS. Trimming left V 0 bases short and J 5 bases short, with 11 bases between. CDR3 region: CASSEYSGIDEQYF. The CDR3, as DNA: TGTGCCAGCAGTGAATATTCCGGGATCGACGAGCAGTACTTC.

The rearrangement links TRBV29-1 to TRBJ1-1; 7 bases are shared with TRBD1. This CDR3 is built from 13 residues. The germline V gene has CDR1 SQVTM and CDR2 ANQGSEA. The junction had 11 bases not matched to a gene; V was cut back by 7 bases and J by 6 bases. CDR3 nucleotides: TGCAGCGCCGGATCGCCAGGGGGTTCTGAAGCTTTCTTT. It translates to CSAGSPGGSEAFF.

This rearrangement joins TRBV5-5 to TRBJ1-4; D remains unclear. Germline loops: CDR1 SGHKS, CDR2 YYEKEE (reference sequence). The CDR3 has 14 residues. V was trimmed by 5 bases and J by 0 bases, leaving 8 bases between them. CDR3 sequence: CASSSQATNEKLFF. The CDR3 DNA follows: TGTGCCAGCAGTTCACAAGCAACTAATGAAAAACTGTTTTTT.

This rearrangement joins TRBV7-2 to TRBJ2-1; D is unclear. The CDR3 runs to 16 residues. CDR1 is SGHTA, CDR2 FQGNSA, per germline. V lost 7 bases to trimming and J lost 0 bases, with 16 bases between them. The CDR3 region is CASNQNGLSSYNEQFF. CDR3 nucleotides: TGTGCCAGCAACCAAAATGGGTTGAGCTCCTACAATGAGCAGTTCTTC. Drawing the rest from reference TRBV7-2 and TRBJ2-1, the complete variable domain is GAGVSQSPSNKVTEKGKDVELRCDPISGHTALYWYRQSLGQGLEFLIYFQGNSAPDKSGLPSDRFSAERTGGSVSTLTIQRTQQEDSAVYLCASNQNGLSSYNEQFFGPGTRLTVL.

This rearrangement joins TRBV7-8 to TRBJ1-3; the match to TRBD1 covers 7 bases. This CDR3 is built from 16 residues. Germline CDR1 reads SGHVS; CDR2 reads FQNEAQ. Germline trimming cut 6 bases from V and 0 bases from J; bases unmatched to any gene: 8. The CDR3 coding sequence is TGTGCCAGCAGGGAAAACAGGGGCGTCTCTGGAAACACCATATATTTT. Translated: CASRENRGVSGNTIYF. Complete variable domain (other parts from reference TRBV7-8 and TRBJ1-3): GAGVSQSPRYKVAKRGQDVALRCDPISGHVSLFWYQQALGQGPEFLTYFQNEAQLDKSGLPSDRFFAERPEGSVSTLKIQRTQQEDSAVYLCASRENRGVSGNTIYFGEGSWLTVV.

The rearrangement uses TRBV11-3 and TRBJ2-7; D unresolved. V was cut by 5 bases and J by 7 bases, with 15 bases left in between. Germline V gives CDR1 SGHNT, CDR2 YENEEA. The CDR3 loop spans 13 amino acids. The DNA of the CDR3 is TGTGCCAGCAGCCCCCTTTTCTCGAGAGAGCAGTACTTC. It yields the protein CASSPLFSREQYF. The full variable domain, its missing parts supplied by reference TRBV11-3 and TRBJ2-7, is EAGVVQSPRYKIIEKKQPVAFWCNPISGHNTLYWYLQNLGQGPELLIRYENEEAVDDSQLPKDRFSAERLKGVDSTLKIQPAELGDSAVYLCASSPLFSREQYFGPGTRLTVT.

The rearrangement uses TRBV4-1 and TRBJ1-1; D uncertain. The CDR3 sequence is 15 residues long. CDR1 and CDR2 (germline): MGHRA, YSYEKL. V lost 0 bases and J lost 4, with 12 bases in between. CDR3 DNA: TGCGCCAGCAGCCAAGAACTTCCCGGCGTCACTGAAGCTTTCTTT. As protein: CASSQELPGVTEAFF.

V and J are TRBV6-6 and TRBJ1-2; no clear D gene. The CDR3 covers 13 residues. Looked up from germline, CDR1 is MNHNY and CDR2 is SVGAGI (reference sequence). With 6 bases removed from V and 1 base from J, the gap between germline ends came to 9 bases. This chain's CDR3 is CASSPGLNYGYTF. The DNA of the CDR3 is TGTGCCAGCAGCCCGGGTCTTAACTATGGCTACACCTTC.

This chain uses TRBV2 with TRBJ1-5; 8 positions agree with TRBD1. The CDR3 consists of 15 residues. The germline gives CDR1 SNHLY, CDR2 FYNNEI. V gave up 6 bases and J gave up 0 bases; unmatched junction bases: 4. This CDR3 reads CASRLGQASNQPQHF. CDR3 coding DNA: TGTGCCAGCAGGCTGGGACAGGCTAGCAATCAGCCCCAGCATTTT.

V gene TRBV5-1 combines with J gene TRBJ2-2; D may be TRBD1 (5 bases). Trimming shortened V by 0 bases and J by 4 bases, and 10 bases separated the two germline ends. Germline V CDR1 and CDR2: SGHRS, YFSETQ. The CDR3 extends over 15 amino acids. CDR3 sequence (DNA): TGCGCCAGCAGCTTGGTTTGGACACCCACCGGGGAGCTGTTTTTT. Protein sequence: CASSLVWTPTGELFF.

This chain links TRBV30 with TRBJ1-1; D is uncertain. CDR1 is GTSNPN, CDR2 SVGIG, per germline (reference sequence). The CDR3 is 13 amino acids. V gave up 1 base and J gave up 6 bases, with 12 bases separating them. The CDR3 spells CAWSALRVSEAFF. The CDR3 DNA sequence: TGTGCCTGGAGTGCATTAAGGGTTTCTGAAGCTTTCTTT.